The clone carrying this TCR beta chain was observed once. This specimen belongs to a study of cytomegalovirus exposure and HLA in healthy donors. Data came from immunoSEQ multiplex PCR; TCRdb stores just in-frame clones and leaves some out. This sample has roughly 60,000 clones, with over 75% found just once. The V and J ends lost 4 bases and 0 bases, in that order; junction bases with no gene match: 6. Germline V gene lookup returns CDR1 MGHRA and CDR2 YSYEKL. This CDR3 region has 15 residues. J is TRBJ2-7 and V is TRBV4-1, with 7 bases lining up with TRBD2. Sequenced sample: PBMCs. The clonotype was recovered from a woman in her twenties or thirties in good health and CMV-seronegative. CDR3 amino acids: CASSPTGGSSYEQYF. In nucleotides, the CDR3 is TGCGCCAGCAGCCCCACGGGCGGGAGCTCCTACGAGCAGTACTTC.